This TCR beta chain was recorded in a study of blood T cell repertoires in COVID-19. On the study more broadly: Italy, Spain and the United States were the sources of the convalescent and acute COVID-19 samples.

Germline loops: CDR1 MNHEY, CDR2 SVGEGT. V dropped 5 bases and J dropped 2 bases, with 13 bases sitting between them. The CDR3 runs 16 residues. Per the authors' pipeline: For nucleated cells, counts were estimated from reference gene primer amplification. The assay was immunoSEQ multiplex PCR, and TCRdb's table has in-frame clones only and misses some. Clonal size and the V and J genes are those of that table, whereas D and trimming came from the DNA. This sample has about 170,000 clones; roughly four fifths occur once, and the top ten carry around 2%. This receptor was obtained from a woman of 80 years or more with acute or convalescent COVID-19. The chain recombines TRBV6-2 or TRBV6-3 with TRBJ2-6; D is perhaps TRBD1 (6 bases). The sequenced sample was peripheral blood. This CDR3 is CASSQSGAAGANVLTF. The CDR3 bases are TGTGCCAGCAGTCAATCAGGGGCAGCTGGGGCCAACGTCCTGACTTTC.